These 23 T cell receptor beta chains were sequenced from one sample in a study of neurological immune-mediated disorders. TCRdb re-called the 5' RACE reads through MiXCR, storing one row per CDR3 protein. The sample holds more than 45,000 distinct CDR3 sequences; over 2% are singletons and the top ten take less than 3.5%. Sequencing used PBMCs. The receptors were sampled from a man aged 50-59 years with multiple sclerosis.

This clonotype came up many times. V and J are TRBV6-2 or TRBV6-3 and TRBJ1-2; no definite D call. This CDR3 is 14 amino acids long. CDR1 and CDR2 (germline): MNHEY, SVGEGT. V was trimmed by 0 bases and J by 0 bases, leaving 5 bases between them. The CDR3 here is CASSYSATNYGYTF. The CDR3 DNA sequence: TGTGCCAGCAGTTACTCGGCAACTAACTATGGCTACACCTTC.

This clonotype has ten or more counts. The chain employs TRBV20-1 and TRBJ1-1, with 7 bases that match TRBD1. V lost 2 bases to trimming and J lost 5 bases; unmatched junction nucleotides: 14. CDR1 is DFQATT, CDR2 SNEGSKA, per germline (reference sequence). The CDR3 is 16 amino acids. CDR3 nucleotide sequence: TGCAGTGCTAGAAGTTCTGTACCGGGACAGAGGACTGAAGCTTTCTTT. As protein: CSARSSVPGQRTEAFF.

This clonotype was detected many times. This chain uses TRBV18 with TRBJ2-3; the D gene is possibly TRBD2 (6 bases). Germline V CDR1 and CDR2: KGHSH, LQKENI. Trimming removed 6 bases at V and 6 bases at J, with 13 bases between. This CDR3 has 13 residues. CDR3 region: CASSVTRGDTQYF. DNA for the CDR3: TGTGCCAGCTCGGTTACCCGGGGGGATACGCAGTATTTT.

This clonotype appeared many times. The chain joins TRBV6-2 or TRBV6-3 to TRBJ2-6; 8 bases map to TRBD1. Unmatched junction bases numbered 5, after V lost 6 bases and J lost 4 bases. Germline CDR1 and CDR2: MNHEY and SVGEGT. CDR3 length: 15 amino acids. The DNA for the CDR3 is TGTGCCAGCAGAAGACAGGGGTTGGGGGCCAACGTCCTGACTTTC. Its translation is CASRRQGLGANVLTF.

The table lists this clonotype with many counts. The V gene is TRBV10-3, the J gene TRBJ1-6, with TRBD1 identical over 8 bases. Germline loops: CDR1 ENHRY, CDR2 SYGVKD. This CDR3 comprises 14 residues. Trimming cost V 4 bases and J 8 bases; bases outside gene matches: 4. The CDR3: CAISGDRGHSPLHF. The CDR3 nucleotides read TGTGCCATCAGTGGAGACAGGGGTCATTCACCCCTCCACTTT.

This clonotype was counted many times. This chain uses TRBV12-3 or TRBV12-4 with TRBJ2-4; the D gene is possibly TRBD1 (6 bases). Trimming stripped 1 base from V and 1 base from J, with 11 bases between. The CDR3 has 16 amino acids. CDR3 nucleotide sequence: TGTGCCAGCAGTTTAGTCCCGCAGGGGGCCAAAAACATTCAGTACTTC. Amino acid sequence: CASSLVPQGAKNIQYF.

This clonotype was seen many times. The chain combines TRBV7-9 with TRBJ2-7; the D is unclear. Between the trimmed V and J ends, which lost 4 bases and 2 bases, there was a span of 18 bases. The CDR3 has 16 residues. The germline gives CDR1 SEHNR, CDR2 FQNEAQ (reference sequence). This CDR3 reads CASSSERDSTTYEQYF. The CDR3 DNA follows: TGTGCCAGCAGCTCCGAACGAGATTCCACTACCTACGAGCAGTACTTC.

This clonotype was picked up many times. The rearrangement links TRBV20-1 to TRBJ1-4; 8 nucleotides line up with TRBD1. J gave up 7 bases and V 0 bases, and 7 bases lay outside the gene matches. Germline V gives CDR1 DFQATT, CDR2 SNEGSKA (reference sequence). This CDR3 is 15 amino acids long. CDR3 region: CSARDRNRGGEKLFF. The DNA for the CDR3 is TGCAGTGCTAGAGATCGGAACAGGGGGGGTGAAAAACTGTTTTTT.

This clonotype came up many times. The genes are TRBV6-5 and TRBJ2-1, with 9 bases aligning to TRBD2. V lost 2 bases to trimming and J lost 7 bases; unmatched junction nucleotides: 6. The germline V gene encodes CDR1 MNHEY and CDR2 SVGAGI. CDR3 size: 15 residues. DNA of the CDR3: TGTGCCAGCAGTTACCGGCTAGCGGGATCAAATGAGCAGTTCTTC. Residues: CASSYRLAGSNEQFF.

Many counts were recorded for this clonotype. The V gene is TRBV7-9, the J gene TRBJ1-1; D is possibly TRBD1 (6 bases). Between the trimmed V and J ends, which lost 5 bases and 0 bases, there was a span of 16 bases. The length of the CDR3 is 16 residues. Per the germline V gene, CDR1 is SEHNR and CDR2 is FQNEAQ (reference sequence). CDR3 residues: CASSPQGTVMNTEAFF. The CDR3 bases are TGTGCCAGCAGCCCCCAGGGGACGGTCATGAACACTGAAGCTTTCTTT.

This clonotype was seen at least ten times. V and J are TRBV5-5 and TRBJ2-3; tentatively, D is TRBD2 (6 bases). Germline CDR1 reads SGHKS; CDR2 reads YYEKEE (reference sequence). V lost 4 bases, J lost 6 bases, and 15 bases lay in between. CDR3 length equals 14 residues. As DNA, the CDR3 is TGTGCCAGCAGCCCGCAGTGGGGGGACGATACGCAGTATTTT. Encoded protein: CASSPQWGDDTQYF.

This clonotype was recorded many times. The rearrangement joins TRBV20-1 to TRBJ2-7; 7 bases line up with TRBD1. The CDR3 covers 17 residues. In germline, CDR1 is DFQATT, CDR2 SNEGSKA (reference sequence). V lost 1 base and J lost 3; bases outside the gene matches: 15. CDR3 nucleotide sequence: TGCAGTGCTAGAGGCAACGGCCACGGACAGGCCAACTACGAGCAGTACTTC. Amino acids: CSARGNGHGQANYEQYF.

The sample holds many counts of this clonotype. The rearrangement joins TRBV10-3 to TRBJ1-2; 9 nucleotides agree with TRBD1. Germline assignment: CDR1 ENHRY and CDR2 SYGVKD. The CDR3 covers 16 residues. Trimming took 3 bases from V and 4 from J; bases not matched to a gene: 9. CDR3 coding DNA: TGTGCCATCAGTGAAGCTAACAGGGGGCGCGGCTATGGCTACACCTTC. Protein product: CAISEANRGRGYGYTF.

This clonotype was picked up many times. The chain links TRBV20-1 to TRBJ1-6; TRBD1 matches at 7 bases. The CDR3 has 16 residues. From germline, CDR1 is DFQATT and CDR2 SNEGSKA (reference sequence). The CDR3 loop is CSVIPQDRTLSSPLHF. For the CDR3, the DNA is TGCAGCGTTATTCCCCAGGACAGGACGTTAAGTTCACCCCTCCACTTT.

In its sample, this clonotype is medium-sized. V gene TRBV5-1 combines with J gene TRBJ1-6; 11 nucleotides align to TRBD1. CDR3 length: 14 residues. After removal of 4 bases from V and 9 bases from J, the junction contained 3 bases not matched to a gene. Germline CDR1 and CDR2: SGHRS and YFSETQ. CDR3 coding DNA: TGCGCCAGCAGCATGGGACAGGGGGGTTCACCCCTCCACTTT. Encoded protein: CASSMGQGGSPLHF.

Many counts were recorded for this clonotype. The rearrangement joins TRBV6-2 or TRBV6-3 to TRBJ2-7; 7 bases align to TRBD2. The CDR3 sequence is 11 residues long. Germline V lookup: CDR1 MNHEY, CDR2 SVGEGT. CDR3 nucleotides: TGTGCGACAAGGGAGGGGTCCGAGCAGTACTTC. It translates to CATREGSEQYF.

V is TRBV4-1 and J is TRBJ1-2; TRBD1 matches at 9 bases. Looked up from germline, CDR1 is MGHRA and CDR2 is YSYEKL. This CDR3 spans 14 amino acids. V dropped 3 bases and J dropped 6; count of bases not matched to a gene: 5. The CDR3 sequence is CASSHRDRDDGYTF. CDR3 sequence (DNA): TGCGCCAGCAGCCACCGGGACAGGGACGATGGCTACACCTTC.

This clonotype was counted ten times or more. The V and J genes are TRBV20-1 and TRBJ1-2; perhaps TRBD1 as D (5 bases). CDR1 and CDR2 from the germline V gene are DFQATT and SNEGSKA (reference sequence). Trimming removed 0 bases from V and 0 bases from J, with 8 bases in between. The length of the CDR3 is 14 residues. This chain's CDR3 is CSAREVGANYGYTF. The CDR3, as DNA: TGCAGTGCTAGAGAGGTGGGGGCTAACTATGGCTACACCTTC.

This clonotype appeared a few times. The chain joins TRBV3-1 to TRBJ1-1; 8 bases are shared with TRBD1. V shed 2 bases, J shed 1 base, and the junction held 3 bases outside the gene matches. The CDR3 runs to 15 residues. Germline CDR1 reads LGHDT; CDR2 reads YNNKEL (reference sequence). CDR3 amino acids: CASSQTGTGNTEAFF. The CDR3 coding sequence is TGTGCCAGCAGCCAAACCGGGACAGGGAACACTGAAGCTTTCTTT.

This clonotype was counted ten times or more. The chain joins TRBV30 to TRBJ2-1; 12 bases line up with TRBD2. V was clipped by 2 bases and J by 12 bases; unmatched bases: 14. Per germline, CDR1 GTSNPN and CDR2 SVGIG (reference sequence). The CDR3 loop spans 16 amino acids. In nucleotides, the CDR3 is TGTGCCTGGAGTCGATCACAGACTAGCGGGGGAAGTATGCAGTTCTTC. It codes for CAWSRSQTSGGSMQFF.

This clonotype has at least ten counts. The rearrangement links TRBV30 to TRBJ2-7; 8 bases are a match to TRBD1. This CDR3 is 16 amino acids long. Trimming removed 2 bases from V and 0 bases from J; junction bases left unmatched: 9. Looked up from germline, CDR1 is GTSNPN and CDR2 is SVGIG (reference sequence). CDR3 in amino acids: CAWSRPTGGSSYEQYF. As DNA, the CDR3 is TGTGCCTGGAGTCGTCCTACAGGGGGAAGCTCCTACGAGCAGTACTTC.

This clonotype was picked up many times. This rearrangement joins TRBV6-5 to TRBJ2-2, with D possibly TRBD1 on 8 matching bases. CDR1 is MNHEY, CDR2 SVGAGI, per germline. V shed 6 bases and J shed 3 bases, with 20 bases lying between them. The CDR3 is 17 amino acids. The CDR3 DNA follows: TGTGCCAGCAGACAAATAAGGACAGGGAGGGACACCGGGGAGCTGTTTTTT. Residues: CASRQIRTGRDTGELFF.

In its sample, this clonotype was seen many times. This chain links TRBV20-1 with TRBJ2-5, with no clear D. There are 12 residues in the CDR3. Germline-derived CDR1 and CDR2 are DFQATT and SNEGSKA (reference sequence). The germline V and J ends were trimmed by 2 bases and 5 bases, with 9 bases remaining between them. The CDR3 reads CSARRALETQYF. In nucleotides, the CDR3 is TGCAGTGCTAGAAGGGCGTTGGAGACCCAGTACTTC.